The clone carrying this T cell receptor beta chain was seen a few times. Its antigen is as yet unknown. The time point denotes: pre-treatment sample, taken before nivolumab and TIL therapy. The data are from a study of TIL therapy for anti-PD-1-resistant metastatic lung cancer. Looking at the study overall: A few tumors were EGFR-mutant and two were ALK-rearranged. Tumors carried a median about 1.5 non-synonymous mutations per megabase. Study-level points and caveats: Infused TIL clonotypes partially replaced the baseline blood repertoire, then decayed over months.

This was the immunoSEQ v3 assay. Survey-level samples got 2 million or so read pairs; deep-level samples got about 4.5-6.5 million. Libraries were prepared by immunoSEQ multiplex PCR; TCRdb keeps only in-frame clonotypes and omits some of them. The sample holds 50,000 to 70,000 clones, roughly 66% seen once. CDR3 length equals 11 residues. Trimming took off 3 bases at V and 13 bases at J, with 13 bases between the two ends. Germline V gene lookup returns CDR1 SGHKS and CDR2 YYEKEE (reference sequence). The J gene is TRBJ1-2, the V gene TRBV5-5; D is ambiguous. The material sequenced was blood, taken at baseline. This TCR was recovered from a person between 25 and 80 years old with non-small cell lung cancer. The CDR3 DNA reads TGTGCCAGCAGCTCCCCACTACTATGCACCTTC. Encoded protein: CASSSPLLCTF.